Detailed here is one TCR beta chain. Its specificity is unknown. The donors were part of the validation cohort of 120 subjects. That cohort was separate from the first cohort, which comprised about 670 subjects. This CDR3 is 11 amino acids long. From germline, CDR1 is SQVTM and CDR2 ANQGSEA. The V end was cut by 8 bases, the J end by 6 bases, with 11 bases between. Clones were read by immunoSEQ multiplex PCR, and TCRdb kept only the in-frame ones, dropping some. The sample consists of approximately 210,000 clones, 88% of them appearing once. These data are taken from a study of cytomegalovirus exposure and HLA in healthy donors. Study-level findings and limits: Researchers catalogued 150 or so TCR beta chains as cytomegalovirus-associated. Reported results showed that the classifier diagnosed cytomegalovirus status with high specificity and sensitivity. Subsequent analysis of the 100 to 150 validation repertoires found a tendency for first-cohort TCR clusters to co-occur.

The sequencing sample was made of PBMCs. The V call is TRBV29-1, the J call TRBJ1-3, with D possibly being TRBD1 (6 bases). The TCR comes from a woman aged 18-29 years in good health and CMV-seronegative. This CDR3 is CSSRQENTIYF. The CDR3 region has the DNA TGCAGCTCGAGACAGGAAAACACCATATATTTT.